The T cell receptor (beta chain) under discussion was sequenced for a study of shared clonotypes between healthy human individuals. Study summary: Researchers assigned three CD4 naive, three CD4 memory, two CD8 naive and one CD8 memory plate to each donor. The study, taken as a whole, reports: Having only a few donors restricted how much genetic and exposure-history diversity was captured. A reduction in generation probabilities was seen for non-shared clonotypes relative to those shared by all four donors.

As regards this clone: As yet, its antigen is unknown.

Measured with immunoSEQ multiplex PCR; TCRdb has only the in-frame clones, and not every one. The sample holds approximately 2.5 million clones, approximately 92% seen once. The sample was naive CD4+ T cells sorted from blood. Subset given: CD45RA+ positively selected. This clonotype was obtained from a young man in good health.

CDR3 sequence: CASSTGTGIYNEQFF. Here the CDR3 DNA reads TGTGCCAGCTCGACCGGGACAGGGATCTACAATGAGCAGTTCTTC. The V and J genes are TRBV18 and TRBJ2-1; 9 bases line up with TRBD1. CDR1 KGHSH and CDR2 LQKENI come from the germline V gene. CDR3 size: 15 residues. Trimming took 6 bases from V and 3 from J; bases not matched to a gene: 6.